The source of this TCR beta chain is a study of OX40 agonist ivuxolimab in advanced cancers. Repertoires were generated with immunoSEQ multiplex PCR, while TCRdb's copy carries only in-frame clones and drops some. The sample contains about 35,000 clones, around 74% of which appear only once. The material was CD4+ or CD8+ T cells sorted from blood, obtained in a trial of the OX40 agonist ivuxolimab. The TCR comes from an adult with an advanced solid tumor such as melanoma, head and neck, liver or kidney cancer.

The CDR3 DNA follows: TGTGCCAGCAGTACCGGGACAGGGGGCTTCGTCTATGGCTACACCTTC. It codes for CASSTGTGGFVYGYTF. The chain couples TRBV27 to TRBJ1-2; TRBD1 matches 12 bases. Trimming removed 5 bases from V and 4 bases from J; junction bases left unmatched: 8. CDR1 and CDR2 (germline): MNHEY, SMNVEV (reference sequence). The CDR3 sequence is 16 residues long.